The 5 T cell receptor beta chains below were found in one sample sequenced in a study of CD8+CD57+ T cells in acquired aplastic anemia. Researchers used genomic DNA as the template to profile TCR beta VDJ and CDR3. Via MiXCR, TCRdb re-called the reads, giving one row per CDR3 protein. The sample records some 410,000 distinct CDR3 sequences, 55% to 75% being singletons. Sample: sorted CD4+, CD8+, or CD8+CD57+ T cells (not recorded which) from PBMCs. The origin of the receptors is a human donor in good health, serving as a control.

V is TRBV7-9 and J is TRBJ2-7; 10 positions agree with TRBD1. The J segment lost 1 base and the V segment lost 5 bases, leaving 11 bases of the junction unmatched. The CDR3 is made up of 17 amino acids. Germline V CDR1 and CDR2: SEHNR, FQNEAQ (reference sequence). In DNA, the CDR3 is TGTGCCAGCAGCACGCCGGGACAGGGGAAGGGTTCCTACGAGCAGTACTTC. Translation: CASSTPGQGKGSYEQYF.

The table lists this clonotype with a few counts. V gene TRBV2 combines with J gene TRBJ1-2, with D perhaps matching TRBD1 (5 bases). CDR1 SNHLY and CDR2 FYNNEI come from the germline V gene. The CDR3 runs to 14 residues. V was cut by 5 bases and J by 8 bases, with 18 bases left in between. DNA of the CDR3: TGTGCCAGCAGTACCTACGGGGCAGTAGGCGGCTACACCTTC. It is translated as CASSTYGAVGGYTF. Using reference TRBV2 and TRBJ1-2 for the parts outside the CDR3, the full variable domain is EPEVTQTPSHQVTQMGQEVILRCVPISNHLYFYWYRQILGQKVEFLVSFYNNEISEKSEIFDDQFSVERPDGSNFTLKIRSTKLEDSAMYFCASSTYGAVGGYTFGSGTRLTVV.

This clonotype showed up many times. V gene TRBV4-3 combines with J gene TRBJ1-1; D call uncertain. The CDR3 length is 14 residues. Germline loops: CDR1 LGHNA, CDR2 YSLEER. V was clipped by 4 bases and J by 0 bases, with 9 bases between them. CDR3 DNA sequence: TGCGCCAGCAGCCTTTCCCGGCTGAACACTGAAGCTTTCTTT. Its translation: CASSLSRLNTEAFF.

For this clonotype: At one end, the junction sequence differs from germline, possibly due to a read error. The CDR3 DNA follows: TGTGCCAGCAGCCTGACAGCGGGAACTACCACATACTTT. It translates to CASSLTAGTTTYF. The chain is built from TRBV25-1 and TRBJ1-3; TRBD1 might be the D (5 bases). The CDR3 is 13 amino acids. Germline V gene sequence: CDR1 MGHDK, CDR2 SYGVNS.

Concerning this clonotype itself: A junction boundary mismatches the germline segment, possibly from a read error. The V gene is TRBV7-9, the J gene TRBJ1-1; perhaps TRBD1 as D (5 bases). CDR3 length equals 16 residues. The germline CDR1 and CDR2 sequences are SEHNR and FQNEAQ (reference sequence). The CDR3 sequence: CASSQDSITGNTEAFF. DNA for the CDR3: TGCGCCAGCAGCCAAGATAGTATTACAGGCAACACTGAAGCTTTCTTT. The variable domain in full, completed from reference TRBV7-9 and TRBJ1-1, reads DTGVSQNPRHKITKRGQNVTFRCDPISEHNRLYWYRQTLGQGPEFLTYFQNEAQLEKSRLLSDRFSAERPKGSFSTLEIQRTEQGDSAMYLCASSQDSITGNTEAFFGQGTRLTVV.